The 24 T cell receptor beta chains listed next were all sequenced from one sample in a study of CD8+CD57+ T cells in acquired aplastic anemia. Genomic DNA templated the TCR beta VDJ and CDR3 profiling. TCRdb processed the reads anew with MiXCR; each CDR3 protein has one entry. This sample has hundreds of thousands of distinct CDR3 sequences, with around 68% found just once. Sample: sorted CD4+, CD8+, or CD8+CD57+ T cells (not recorded which) from PBMCs. The receptors were sampled from a human donor in good health, serving as a control.

This chain joins TRBV19 and TRBJ2-5; TRBD2 matches 8 bases. Per the germline V gene, CDR1 is LNHDA and CDR2 is SQIVND (reference sequence). V lost 9 bases and J lost 5; bases outside the gene matches: 11. The CDR3 extends over 14 amino acids. The DNA for the CDR3 is TGTGCCAGCAGTTTGGCTAGCGGGTGGGAGACCCAGTACTTC. Translation gives CASSLASGWETQYF. Full variable domain (remainder filled in from reference TRBV19 and TRBJ2-5): DGGITQSPKYLFRKEGQNVTLSCEQNLNHDAMYWYRQDPGQGLRLIYYSQIVNDFQKGDIAEGYSVSREKKESFPLTVTSAQKNPTAFYLCASSLASGWETQYFGPGTRLLVL.

The J gene is TRBJ2-7, the V gene TRBV2, with 7 bases that match TRBD1. CDR1 and CDR2 (germline): SNHLY, FYNNEI. After removal of 1 base from V and 3 bases from J, the junction contained 0 bases not matched to a gene. The CDR3 is 13 amino acids. The CDR3 spells CASSEDRGYEQYF. The CDR3 region has the DNA TGTGCCAGCAGTGAAGACAGGGGCTACGAGCAGTACTTC.

With respect to this clonotype: Germline is not matched at one junction end, which may reflect a read error. The chain joins TRBV20-1 to TRBJ2-5, with a tentative D call TRBD2 (6 bases). Germline V gene data show CDR1 as DFQATT and CDR2 as SNEGSKA (reference sequence). The CDR3 totals 13 residues. The CDR3 sequence: CSVRDSGEESQYF. The DNA of the CDR3 is TGCAGTGTTCGAGATTCGGGGGAAGAGTCCCAGTACTTC.

Note on this clonotype: The CDR3 carries no conserved terminal phenylalanine or tryptophan, so it likely arises from a read error. Because the CDR3's place on the DNA is in doubt, the DNA is left out and the CDR3 is given as listed by TCRdb. The rearrangement links TRBV7-2 to TRBJ1-1; TRBD1 is taken as the D call from the table, unchecked against the DNA. Germline V gene data show CDR1 as SGHTA and CDR2 as FQGNSA. The CDR3 length is 14 residues, termini included. CDR3 protein: CASSPGGETPEDFL.

Regarding this clonotype: Relative to the germline gene, one junction end is altered; a read error may explain this. The V call is TRBV20-1, the J call TRBJ2-7; D is tentatively TRBD1 or TRBD2 (5 bases each). The V gene's germline CDR1 is DFQATT and CDR2 SNEGSKA (reference sequence). There are 11 residues in the CDR3. The CDR3 region is CSARPAGAANF. CDR3 DNA: TGCAGCGCTAGACCCGCCGGGGCGGCAAACTTC.

The CDR3 DNA follows: TGTGCCAGCAGTCTACCTACCTCAGGCAGATCATATGGCTACACCTTC. Translated, it gives CASSLPTSGRSYGYTF. V usage is TRBV2 and J usage is TRBJ1-2; D remains ambiguous. Germline V gene lookup returns CDR1 SNHLY and CDR2 FYNNEI. Between the trimmed V and J ends, which lost 5 bases and 5 bases, there was a span of 21 bases. The CDR3 has 16 amino acids.

The chain joins TRBV20-1 to TRBJ1-1; D might be TRBD1 (5 bases). Germline values: CDR1 DFQATT, CDR2 SNEGSKA (reference sequence). The germline V and J ends were trimmed by 3 bases and 6 bases, with 20 bases remaining between them. The CDR3 spans 15 residues. The CDR3 protein is CSASLQRGGIAEAFF. The CDR3 DNA follows: TGCAGTGCTAGTCTCCAGCGGGGGGGGATCGCTGAAGCTTTCTTT.

V is TRBV10-2 and J is TRBJ1-2; possible D gene TRBD1, 6 bases. CDR3 length: 14 residues. V was trimmed by 6 bases and J by 7 bases, leaving 18 bases between them. The germline gives CDR1 WSHSY, CDR2 SAAADI. CDR3 sequence reads: CASRGARGCFGYTF. The CDR3 region has the DNA TGCGCCAGCAGGGGTGCGAGGGGGTGTTTTGGCTACACCTTC.

The rearrangement joins TRBV7-3 to TRBJ2-2; D gene ambiguous. The V and J ends lost 3 bases and 13 bases respectively, with 9 bases between them. CDR1 and CDR2 from the germline V gene are SGHTA and FQGTGA. The CDR3 is 11 amino acids. CDR3 sequence reads: CASSLTGALFF. CDR3 in DNA: TGTGCCAGCAGCTTGACCGGCGCGCTGTTTTTT.

The chain combines TRBV7-9 with TRBJ2-3; D may be TRBD2 (7 bases). In germline, CDR1 is SEHNR, CDR2 FQNEAQ (reference sequence). CDR3 length: 14 amino acids. V was trimmed by 5 bases and J by 13 bases, leaving 22 bases between them. Here the CDR3 DNA reads TGTGCCAGCAGCCTACAAGGGGGGGCCCGGGTCAAGTATTTT. Protein sequence: CASSLQGGARVKYF.

This clonotype was counted many times. A much more abundant neighbour one base away suggests this may be a read error. The V and J genes are TRBV2 and TRBJ1-6; 11 nucleotides line up with TRBD1. Germline V CDR1 and CDR2: SNHLY, FYNNEI. The CDR3 is made up of 14 amino acids. For the CDR3, the DNA is TGTGCCAGCAGCGGGACAGGGGGTGGGTCACCCCTCCGCTTT. It codes for CASSGTGGGSPLRF.

About this clonotype: This may arise from a read error, as a much more abundant clone is one base away. The rearrangement joins TRBV2 to TRBJ1-1; 7 nucleotides line up with TRBD1. Germline CDR1 is SNHLY and CDR2 is FYNNEI. The J segment lost 5 bases and the V segment lost 4 bases, leaving 10 bases of the junction unmatched. This CDR3 comprises 15 residues. CDR3 residues: CASSAYRGARTEAFF. The CDR3 coding sequence is TGTGCCAGCAGTGCGTACAGGGGTGCGCGGACTGAAGCTTTCTTT. The entire variable domain, with the rest obtained from reference TRBV2 and TRBJ1-1, is as follows: EPEVTQTPSHQVTQMGQEVILRCVPISNHLYFYWYRQILGQKVEFLVSFYNNEISEKSEIFDDQFSVERPDGSNFTLKIRSTKLEDSAMYFCASSAYRGARTEAFFGQGTRLTVV.

This clonotype is a singleton in its sample. CDR3 in amino acids: CASSSGQGMQPQHF. The CDR3 region has the DNA TGTGCCAGCAGCTCGGGACAGGGGATGCAGCCCCAGCATTTT. This chain connects TRBV7-6 to TRBJ1-5; 10 nucleotides line up with TRBD1. V was clipped by 4 bases and J by 7 bases; unmatched bases: 4. CDR3 size: 14 residues. Per the germline V gene, CDR1 is SGHVS and CDR2 is FNYEAQ.

The table lists this clonotype with many counts. The V and J genes are TRBV9 and TRBJ2-1; D unclear. V lost 0 bases and J lost 4, with 5 bases in between. Germline V gene lookup returns CDR1 SGDLS and CDR2 YYNGEE. The CDR3 has 13 amino acids. The CDR3 DNA is TGTGCCAGCAGCGTAGCTACTTACAATGAGCAGTTCTTC. This sequence encodes CASSVATYNEQFF. Combining the CDR3 with reference TRBV9 and TRBJ2-1 gives the whole variable domain DSGVTQTPKHLITATGQRVTLRCSPRSGDLSVYWYQQSLDQGLQFLIQYYNGEERAKGNILERFSAQQFPDLHSELNLSSLELGDSALYFCASSVATYNEQFFGPGTRLTVL.

This clonotype was seen many times. The V gene is TRBV30, the J gene TRBJ1-1; D remains unclear. V lost 4 bases and J 0 bases, leaving 9 bases between the germline ends. CDR1 GTSNPN and CDR2 SVGIG come from the germline V gene (reference sequence). CDR3 length equals 13 residues. This chain's CDR3 is CAWKADMNTEAFF. The CDR3, as DNA: TGTGCCTGGAAGGCAGACATGAACACTGAAGCTTTCTTT. Variable domain in full (rest from reference TRBV30 and TRBJ1-1): SQTIHQWPATLVQPVGSPLSLECTVEGTSNPNLYWYRQAAGRGLQLLFYSVGIGQISSEVPQNLSASRPQDRQFILSSKKLLLSDSGFYLCAWKADMNTEAFFGQGTRLTVV.

This clonotype showed up many times. The V and J genes are TRBV7-7 and TRBJ2-7, with TRBD1 as a possible D gene (5 bases). V lost 5 bases and J 5 bases, leaving 13 bases between the germline ends. Germline V gene sequence: CDR1 SSHAT, CDR2 FNYEAQ (reference sequence). This CDR3 contains 13 residues. The CDR3 is CASSTGLKDEQYF. Here the CDR3 DNA reads TGTGCCAGCAGCACAGGTCTGAAGGACGAGCAGTACTTC.

The chain employs TRBV15 and TRBJ2-1, with D possibly called TRBD1 or TRBD2 (5 bases each). From germline, CDR1 is LNHNV and CDR2 YYDKDF (reference sequence). Trimming took 1 base from V and 2 from J, leaving 6 bases between them. This CDR3 is built from 14 residues. DNA of the CDR3: TGTGCCACCAGCAGAGGGGGGACCTACAATGAGCAGTTCTTC. Residues: CATSRGGTYNEQFF.

As regards this clonotype: This is likely a read error, given that the CDR3 carries no conserved phenylalanine or tryptophan at its end. It is unclear where the CDR3 begins or ends on the DNA, so no DNA is shown, and the CDR3 is as TCRdb lists it. The chain has TRBV2 and TRBJ2-7; the table's D call of TRBD1 was not tested on the DNA. Ends included, the CDR3 has 14 residues. Germline loops: CDR1 SNHLY, CDR2 FYNNEI. This CDR3 is CASSRSGQTYEHYL.

A single count supports this clonotype. A much larger clone lies a single base off, so this may be a read error. V gene TRBV19 combines with J gene TRBJ2-3; 10 nucleotides match TRBD2. Per germline, CDR1 LNHDA and CDR2 SQIVND (reference sequence). The CDR3 has 16 residues. Written as DNA, the CDR3 is TGTGCCAGTAGTTATCAAGCGGGGGGGTTCACAGATGCGCAGTATTTT. It is translated as CASSYQAGGFTDAQYF.

A remark on this clonotype: The conserved phenylalanine or tryptophan is not found at the CDR3 terminus, so this likely reflects a read error. The chain couples TRBV6-2 or TRBV6-3 to TRBJ2-1; unclear D gene. CDR3 length: 17 amino acids. Germline CDR1 reads MNHEY; CDR2 reads SVGEGT. V lost 6 bases and J lost 3, with 21 bases in between. CDR3 sequence reads: CASSVNTPDELYNEQFS. As DNA, the CDR3 is TGTGCCAGCAGCGTAAATACGCCTGATGAACTCTACAATGAGCAGTTCTCC.

V gene TRBV5-1 combines with J gene TRBJ1-1; weak D call: TRBD1 (6 bases). This CDR3 has 16 amino acids. The V end lost 4 bases, the J end lost 8 bases, and 24 bases lay between the germline ends. Germline V gene data show CDR1 as SGHRS and CDR2 as YFSETQ. CDR3 nucleotide sequence: TGCGCCAGCAGCCCCCGATTGGGGACAAGGTCTGGCGAAGCTTTCTTT. Its translation is CASSPRLGTRSGEAFF.

As for this clonotype: The junction and the germline gene differ at one end; a read error may be behind it. The chain recombines TRBV9 with TRBJ1-3; D is possibly TRBD1 (5 bases). The CDR3 totals 13 residues. Germline loops: CDR1 SGDLS, CDR2 YYNGEE. CDR3 in amino acids: CASSGGWGNRTHF. CDR3 in DNA: TGTGCCAGCAGCGGAGGGTGGGGGAACCGCACTCATTTT.

This clonotype was observed a handful of times. CDR3: CASSPGQPNEKLFF. CDR3 DNA sequence: TGTGCCAGCAGCCCGGGACAGCCTAATGAAAAACTGTTTTTT. The chain carries TRBV7-9 and TRBJ1-4; 7 nucleotides line up with TRBD1. CDR1 is SEHNR and CDR2 is FQNEAQ in the germline V gene (reference sequence). The length of the CDR3 is 14 residues. J was trimmed by 3 bases and V by 5 bases; bases with no gene match: 3.

This clonotype has at least ten counts. This chain links TRBV5-8 with TRBJ2-5, with D perhaps TRBD1 (6 bases). CDR3 length: 14 amino acids. The V end was cut by 4 bases, the J end by 3 bases, with 13 bases between. The germline V gene has CDR1 SGHTS and CDR2 YDEGEE. The CDR3 sequence: CASSAGTNKETQYF. In DNA form, the CDR3 reads TGTGCCAGCAGCGCCGGGACAAATAAAGAGACCCAGTACTTC.